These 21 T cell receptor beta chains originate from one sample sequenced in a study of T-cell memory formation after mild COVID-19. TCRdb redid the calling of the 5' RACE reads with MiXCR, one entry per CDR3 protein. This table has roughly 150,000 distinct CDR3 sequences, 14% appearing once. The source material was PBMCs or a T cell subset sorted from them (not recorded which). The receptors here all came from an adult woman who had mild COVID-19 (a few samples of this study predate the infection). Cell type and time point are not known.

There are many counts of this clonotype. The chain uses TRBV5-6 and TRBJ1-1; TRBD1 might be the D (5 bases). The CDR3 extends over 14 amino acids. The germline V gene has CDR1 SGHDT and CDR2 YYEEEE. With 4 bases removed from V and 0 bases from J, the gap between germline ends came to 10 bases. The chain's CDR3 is CASSLTDLNTEAFF. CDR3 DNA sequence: TGTGCCAGCAGCCTGACAGACCTGAACACTGAAGCTTTCTTT.

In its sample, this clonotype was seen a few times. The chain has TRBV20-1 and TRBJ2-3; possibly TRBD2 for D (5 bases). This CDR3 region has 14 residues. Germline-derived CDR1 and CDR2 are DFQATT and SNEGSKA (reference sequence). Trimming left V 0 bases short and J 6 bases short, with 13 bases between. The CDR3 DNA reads TGCAGTGCTAGAGATAGCCTAGCTGGTGATACGCAGTATTTT. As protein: CSARDSLAGDTQYF.

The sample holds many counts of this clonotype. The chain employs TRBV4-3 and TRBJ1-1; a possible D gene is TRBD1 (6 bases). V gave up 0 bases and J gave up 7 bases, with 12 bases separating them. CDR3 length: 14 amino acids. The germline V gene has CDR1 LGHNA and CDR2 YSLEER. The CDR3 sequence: CASSQDRGQSEAFF. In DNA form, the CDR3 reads TGCGCCAGCAGCCAAGATAGAGGACAGAGTGAAGCTTTCTTT.

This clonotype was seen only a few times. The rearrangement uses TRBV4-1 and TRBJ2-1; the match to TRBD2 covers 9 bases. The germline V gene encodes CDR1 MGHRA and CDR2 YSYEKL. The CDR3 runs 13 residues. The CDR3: CASGGLMPNEQFF. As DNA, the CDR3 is TGCGCTAGCGGGGGTCTCATGCCCAATGAGCAGTTCTTC.

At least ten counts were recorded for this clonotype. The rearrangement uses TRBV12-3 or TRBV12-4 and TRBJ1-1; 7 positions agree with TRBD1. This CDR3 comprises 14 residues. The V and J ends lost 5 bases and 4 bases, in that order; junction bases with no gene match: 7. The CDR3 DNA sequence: TGTGCCAGCAGTGCGACAGGGAAGGGCACTGAAGCTTTCTTT. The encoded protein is CASSATGKGTEAFF.

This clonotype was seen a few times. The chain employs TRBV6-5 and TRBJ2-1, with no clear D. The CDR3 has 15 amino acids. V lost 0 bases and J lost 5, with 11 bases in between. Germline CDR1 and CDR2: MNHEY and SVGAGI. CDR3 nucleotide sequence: TGTGCCAGCAGTTACTCGAGTGGCCCAGACAATGAGCAGTTCTTC. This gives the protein CASSYSSGPDNEQFF.

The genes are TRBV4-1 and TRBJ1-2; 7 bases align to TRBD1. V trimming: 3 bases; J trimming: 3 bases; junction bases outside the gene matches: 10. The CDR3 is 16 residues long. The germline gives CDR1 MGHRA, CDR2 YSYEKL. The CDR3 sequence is CASSQPGTASHYGYTF. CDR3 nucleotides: TGCGCCAGCAGCCAGCCTGGGACAGCCTCTCACTATGGCTACACCTTC.

CDR3 DNA: TGTGCCAGCCTAGCGGGGGGGCCCCATGAGCAGTTCTTC. Translating gives CASLAGGPHEQFF. The rearrangement links TRBV2 to TRBJ2-1; TRBD2 aligns across 12 bases. The CDR3 consists of 13 residues. V lost 8 bases, J lost 8 bases, and 4 bases stayed unmatched. Germline CDR1 reads SNHLY; CDR2 reads FYNNEI.

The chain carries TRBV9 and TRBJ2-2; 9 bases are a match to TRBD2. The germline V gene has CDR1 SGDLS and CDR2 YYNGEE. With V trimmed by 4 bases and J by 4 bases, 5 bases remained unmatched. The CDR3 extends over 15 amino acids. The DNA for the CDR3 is TGTGCCAGCAGCCTAGCGGGACGGGGCACCGGGGAGCTGTTTTTT. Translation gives CASSLAGRGTGELFF. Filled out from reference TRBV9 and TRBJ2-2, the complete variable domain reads DSGVTQTPKHLITATGQRVTLRCSPRSGDLSVYWYQQSLDQGLQFLIQYYNGEERAKGNILERFSAQQFPDLHSELNLSSLELGDSALYFCASSLAGRGTGELFFGEGSRLTVL.

This chain's CDR3 is CASLLRDTGELFF. Here the CDR3 DNA reads TGTGCCAGCTTACTCCGCGACACCGGGGAGCTGTTTTTT. The chain employs TRBV7-9 and TRBJ2-2; no firm D call. Looked up from germline, CDR1 is SEHNR and CDR2 is FQNEAQ (reference sequence). The CDR3 consists of 13 residues. V lost 8 bases to trimming and J lost 3 bases, with 10 bases between them.

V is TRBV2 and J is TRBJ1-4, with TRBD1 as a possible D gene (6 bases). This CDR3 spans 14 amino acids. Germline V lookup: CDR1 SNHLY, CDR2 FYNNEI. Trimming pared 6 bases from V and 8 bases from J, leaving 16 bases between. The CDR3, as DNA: TGTGCCAGCAGCGAGAAGGGGGGCTGGGAAAAACTGTTTTTT. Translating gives CASSEKGGWEKLFF. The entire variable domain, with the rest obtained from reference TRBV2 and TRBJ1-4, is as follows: EPEVTQTPSHQVTQMGQEVILRCVPISNHLYFYWYRQILGQKVEFLVSFYNNEISEKSEIFDDQFSVERPDGSNFTLKIRSTKLEDSAMYFCASSEKGGWEKLFFGSGTQLSVL.

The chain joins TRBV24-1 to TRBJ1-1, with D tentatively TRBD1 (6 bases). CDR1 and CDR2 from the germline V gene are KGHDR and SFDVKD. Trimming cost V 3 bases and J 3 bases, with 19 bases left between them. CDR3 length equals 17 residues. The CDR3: CATSDHPRGGLDTEAFF. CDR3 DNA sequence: TGTGCCACCAGTGATCATCCACGTGGGGGGCTGGACACTGAAGCTTTCTTT.

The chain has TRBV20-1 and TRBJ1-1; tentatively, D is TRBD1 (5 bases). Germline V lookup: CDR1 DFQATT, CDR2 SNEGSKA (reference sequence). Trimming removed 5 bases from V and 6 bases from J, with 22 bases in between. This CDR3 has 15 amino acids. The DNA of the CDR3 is TGCAGTGCTTTTTCAGGGACGGGCGGCTTTTCTGAAGCTTTCTTT. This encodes CSAFSGTGGFSEAFF.

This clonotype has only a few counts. The CDR3 coding sequence is TGTGCCAGCAGCCTCGGGGGAGCGGGAAACGAGCAGTACTTC. This translates into CASSLGGAGNEQYF. The J gene is TRBJ2-7, the V gene TRBV27, with 7 bases aligning to TRBD2. Unmatched junction bases numbered 10, after V lost 6 bases and J lost 5 bases. Per germline, CDR1 MNHEY and CDR2 SMNVEV (reference sequence). This CDR3 region has 14 residues.

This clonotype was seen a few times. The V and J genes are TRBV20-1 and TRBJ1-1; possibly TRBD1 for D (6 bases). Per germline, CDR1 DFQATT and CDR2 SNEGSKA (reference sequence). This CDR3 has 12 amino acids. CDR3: CEIYRENTEAFF. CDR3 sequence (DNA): TGCGAAATTTACAGGGAGAACACTGAAGCTTTCTTT.

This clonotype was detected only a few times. DNA for the CDR3: TGTGCCAGCAGCCCCTACGAGCAGGGGGCATTCGGCGAGCAGTACTTC. Protein sequence: CASSPYEQGAFGEQYF. The chain couples TRBV7-9 to TRBJ2-7, with 8 bases aligning to TRBD1. The length of the CDR3 is 16 residues. CDR1 is SEHNR and CDR2 is FQNEAQ in the germline V gene (reference sequence). V lost 5 bases and J lost 6; bases outside the gene matches: 15.

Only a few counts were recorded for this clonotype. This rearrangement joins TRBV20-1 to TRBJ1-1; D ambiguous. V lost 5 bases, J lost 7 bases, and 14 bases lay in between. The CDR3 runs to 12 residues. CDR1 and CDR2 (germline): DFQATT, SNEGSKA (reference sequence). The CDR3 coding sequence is TGCAGTGCTGGGCCGGATTGGGGTGAAGCTTTCTTT. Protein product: CSAGPDWGEAFF.

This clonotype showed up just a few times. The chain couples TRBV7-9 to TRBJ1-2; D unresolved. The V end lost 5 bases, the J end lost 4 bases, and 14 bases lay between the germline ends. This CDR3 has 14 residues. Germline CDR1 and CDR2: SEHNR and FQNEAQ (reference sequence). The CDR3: CASSPPTNSYGYTF. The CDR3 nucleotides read TGTGCCAGCAGCCCACCGACAAATTCCTATGGCTACACCTTC.

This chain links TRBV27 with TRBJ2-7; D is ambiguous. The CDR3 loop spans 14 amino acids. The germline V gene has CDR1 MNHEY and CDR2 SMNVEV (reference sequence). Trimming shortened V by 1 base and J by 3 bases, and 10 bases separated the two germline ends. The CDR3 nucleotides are TGTGCCAGCAGTTTATACGGAGCCTACTACGAGCAGTACTTC. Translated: CASSLYGAYYEQYF.

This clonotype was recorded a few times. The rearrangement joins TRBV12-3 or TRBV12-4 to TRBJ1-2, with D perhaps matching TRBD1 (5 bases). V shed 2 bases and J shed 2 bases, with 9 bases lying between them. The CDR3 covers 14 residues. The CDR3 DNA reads TGTGCCAGCAGTTTACGCAGGGCAAACTATGGCTACACCTTC. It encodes CASSLRRANYGYTF.

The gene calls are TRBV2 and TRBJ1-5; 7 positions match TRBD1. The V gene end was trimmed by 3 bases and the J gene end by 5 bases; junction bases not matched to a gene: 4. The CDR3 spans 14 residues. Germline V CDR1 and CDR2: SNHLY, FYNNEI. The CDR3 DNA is TGTGCCAGCAGTGAGGAGGGGGCGTATCAGCCCCAGCATTTT. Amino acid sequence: CASSEEGAYQPQHF.